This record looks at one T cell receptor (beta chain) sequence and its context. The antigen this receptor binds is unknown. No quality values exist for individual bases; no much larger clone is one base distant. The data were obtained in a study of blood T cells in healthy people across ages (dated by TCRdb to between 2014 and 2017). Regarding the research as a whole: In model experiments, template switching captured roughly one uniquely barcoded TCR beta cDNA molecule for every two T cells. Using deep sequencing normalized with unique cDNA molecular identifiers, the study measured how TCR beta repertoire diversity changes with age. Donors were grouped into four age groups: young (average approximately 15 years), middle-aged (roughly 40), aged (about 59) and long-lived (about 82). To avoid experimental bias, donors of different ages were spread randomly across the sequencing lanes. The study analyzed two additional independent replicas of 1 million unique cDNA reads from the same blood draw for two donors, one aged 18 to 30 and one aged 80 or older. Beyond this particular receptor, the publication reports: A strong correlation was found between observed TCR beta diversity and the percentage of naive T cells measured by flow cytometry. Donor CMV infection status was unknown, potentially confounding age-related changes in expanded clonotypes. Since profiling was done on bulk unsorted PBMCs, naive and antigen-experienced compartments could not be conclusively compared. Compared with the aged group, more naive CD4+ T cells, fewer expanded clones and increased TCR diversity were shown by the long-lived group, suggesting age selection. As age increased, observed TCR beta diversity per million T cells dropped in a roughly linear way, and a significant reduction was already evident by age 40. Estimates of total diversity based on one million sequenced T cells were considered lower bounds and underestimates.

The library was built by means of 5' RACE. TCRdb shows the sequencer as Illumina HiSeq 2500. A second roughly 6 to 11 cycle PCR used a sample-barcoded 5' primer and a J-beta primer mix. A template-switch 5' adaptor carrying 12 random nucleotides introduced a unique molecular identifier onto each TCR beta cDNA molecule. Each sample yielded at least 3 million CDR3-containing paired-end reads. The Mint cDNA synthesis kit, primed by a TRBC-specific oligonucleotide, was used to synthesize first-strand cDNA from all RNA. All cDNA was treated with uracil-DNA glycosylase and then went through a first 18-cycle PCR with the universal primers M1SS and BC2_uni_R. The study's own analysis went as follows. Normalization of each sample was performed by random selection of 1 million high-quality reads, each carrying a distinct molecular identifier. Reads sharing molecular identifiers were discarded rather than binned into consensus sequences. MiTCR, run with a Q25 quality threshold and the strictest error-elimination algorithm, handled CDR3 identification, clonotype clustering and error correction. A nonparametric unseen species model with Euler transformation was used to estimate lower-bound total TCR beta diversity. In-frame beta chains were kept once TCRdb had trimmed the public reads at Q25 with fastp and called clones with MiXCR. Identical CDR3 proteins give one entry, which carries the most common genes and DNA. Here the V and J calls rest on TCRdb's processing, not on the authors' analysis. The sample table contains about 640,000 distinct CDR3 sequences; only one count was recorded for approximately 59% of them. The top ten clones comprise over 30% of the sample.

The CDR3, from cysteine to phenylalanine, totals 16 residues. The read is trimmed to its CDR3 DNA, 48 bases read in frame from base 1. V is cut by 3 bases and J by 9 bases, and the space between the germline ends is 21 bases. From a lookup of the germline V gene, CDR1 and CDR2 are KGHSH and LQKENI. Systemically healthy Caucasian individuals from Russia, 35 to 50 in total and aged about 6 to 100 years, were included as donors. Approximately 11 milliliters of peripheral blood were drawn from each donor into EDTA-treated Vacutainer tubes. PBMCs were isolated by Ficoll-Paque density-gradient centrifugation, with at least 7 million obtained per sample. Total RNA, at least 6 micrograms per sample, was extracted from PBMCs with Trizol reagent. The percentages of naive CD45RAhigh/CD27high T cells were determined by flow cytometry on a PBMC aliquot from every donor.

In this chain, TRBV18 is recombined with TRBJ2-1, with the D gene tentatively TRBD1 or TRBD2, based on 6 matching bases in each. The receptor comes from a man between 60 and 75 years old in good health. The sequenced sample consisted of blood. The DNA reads TGTGCCAGCTCACCGGATTCCGGGACACCCGGGGGTGAGCAGTTCTTC. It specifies CASSPDSGTPGGEQFF.